Sequencing of this TCR beta chain was carried out in a study of blood T cell repertoires in COVID-19. In the study's own analysis: Reference gene primer amplification gave estimated nucleated cell counts. The data were produced by immunoSEQ multiplex PCR, yet TCRdb's version contains in-frame clones alone and is incomplete. V and J calls and clone size are copied from that table; D and trimming were computed from the DNA. The sample shows about 460,000 clones, approximately 90% of them seen only once. The J segment lost 2 bases and the V segment lost 4 bases, leaving 13 bases of the junction unmatched. CDR3 length: 19 amino acids. CDR1 MNHEY and CDR2 SMNVEV come from the germline V gene (reference sequence). Those who participated ranged in age from roughly 18 to 90 years and resided in about 24 US areas. Recovered status in Cohort 3 required two negative PCRs, clearance, or symptom resolution.

This clonotype was sampled from a woman aged 60-70 years who had recovered from COVID-19. The specimen sequenced was PBMCs or T cells enriched from blood (not recorded which). The genes are TRBV27 and TRBJ2-2, with TRBD2 identical over 10 bases. The CDR3 here is CASSYRASGGATNTGELFF. The CDR3 DNA follows: TGTGCCAGCAGTTACCGGGCTAGCGGGGGCGCAACAAACACCGGGGAGCTGTTTTTT.